These 7 T cell receptor beta chains were sequenced from one sample in a study of beta chain features in type 1 diabetes. Expressed TCRB transcripts got sequenced, as all isolated RNA was reverse transcribed. TCRdb keeps only in-frame clones here, not all; method: immunoSEQ multiplex PCR. The sample includes some 640,000 clones, over 12% of them seen just once. For these TCRs, the target antigens are not known. Study-wide results and caveats: Among all four CD4+ subsets, Type 1 diabetes patients had TCRB CDR3s that were moderately but significantly shorter.

Sequencing input: naive CD4+ T cells from blood. The receptors come from a man between 18 and 35 years old with type 1 diabetes.

This clone was seen a few times. The chain joins TRBV2 to TRBJ1-5; weak D call: TRBD1 (5 bases). V gave up 5 bases and J gave up 2 bases, with 7 bases separating them. Germline-derived CDR1 and CDR2 are SNHLY and FYNNEI. The CDR3 contains 13 residues. As DNA, the CDR3 is TGTGCCAGCAGTCCGGGGGGCAATCAGCCCCAGCATTTT. Translating it yields CASSPGGNQPQHF.

The rearrangement links TRBV7-4 to TRBJ2-1; D not certain. CDR3 length equals 15 residues. Germline V gene data show CDR1 as SGHVT and CDR2 as SQSDAQ. Trimming removed 4 bases at V and 0 bases at J, with 10 bases between. CDR3 residues: CASSWTCSSYNEQFF. The CDR3 coding sequence is TGTGCCAGCAGCTGGACGTGTAGCTCCTACAATGAGCAGTTCTTC.

The CDR3 DNA sequence: TGTGCCAGTAGTATCCCGGGGGGCGCGCAAGAGACCCAGTACTTC. This sequence encodes CASSIPGGAQETQYF. The gene calls are TRBV19 and TRBJ2-5; a weak D match, TRBD2 (7 bases). Germline CDR1 and CDR2: LNHDA and SQIVND (reference sequence). The CDR3 loop spans 15 amino acids. V was pared by 3 bases and J by 2 bases, with 13 bases between. The full variable domain, its missing parts supplied by reference TRBV19 and TRBJ2-5, is DGGITQSPKYLFRKEGQNVTLSCEQNLNHDAMYWYRQDPGQGLRLIYYSQIVNDFQKGDIAEGYSVSREKKESFPLTVTSAQKNPTAFYLCASSIPGGAQETQYFGPGTRLLVL.

V usage is TRBV7-9 and J usage is TRBJ2-7; 8 positions agree with TRBD2. The CDR3 runs 13 residues. Germline CDR1 reads SEHNR; CDR2 reads FQNEAQ (reference sequence). V lost 4 bases, J lost 5 bases, and 4 bases stayed unmatched. The CDR3 spells CASSSLRGDEQYF. The CDR3 DNA reads as TGTGCCAGCAGCTCCTTGCGGGGGGACGAGCAGTACTTC. The full variable domain, with the rest looked up from reference TRBV7-9 and TRBJ2-7, is DTGVSQNPRHKITKRGQNVTFRCDPISEHNRLYWYRQTLGQGPEFLTYFQNEAQLEKSRLLSDRFSAERPKGSFSTLEIQRTEQGDSAMYLCASSSLRGDEQYFGPGTRLTVT.

The table lists this clone with a few counts. The V and J genes are TRBV29-1 and TRBJ1-1; possible D gene TRBD1, 5 bases. Germline V gene lookup returns CDR1 SQVTM and CDR2 ANQGSEA. V lost 6 bases, J lost 8 bases, and 10 bases lay in between. The CDR3 is 10 residues long. The CDR3 reads CSVGQVEAFF. CDR3 nucleotide sequence: TGCAGCGTGGGGCAGGTCGAAGCTTTCTTT.

V is TRBV18 and J is TRBJ2-3; 7 positions agree with TRBD1. The CDR3 loop spans 14 amino acids. Germline CDR1 KGHSH, CDR2 LQKENI. V was pared by 6 bases and J by 1 base, with 4 bases of the junction left unmatched. This chain's CDR3 is CASSGDRRTDTQYF. The CDR3 bases are TGTGCCAGCTCCGGGGACAGACGCACAGATACGCAGTATTTT.

This clone was found a few times. J is TRBJ1-5 and V is TRBV30; weak D call: TRBD1 (6 bases). The germline gives CDR1 GTSNPN, CDR2 SVGIG (reference sequence). Trimming shortened V by 0 bases and J by 7 bases, and 13 bases separated the two germline ends. The CDR3 spans 14 residues. CDR3 coding DNA: TGTGCCTGGAGTGTGGAGGGGGGATGGCAGCCCCAGCATTTT. Translating it yields CAWSVEGGWQPQHF.